This T cell receptor beta chain was observed in a study of early stage breast cancer tumors. The ends were cut back, 8 bases at V and 7 bases at J, with 18 bases in the middle. There are 13 residues in the CDR3. CDR1 and CDR2 from the germline V gene are SQVTM and ANQGSEA. Profiled with immunoSEQ multiplex PCR; TCRdb holds only in-frame clones, not every one. There are tens of thousands of clones in the sample; approximately 72% occur only once, and 7.2% lies in the top ten. The clonotype was recovered from a person in their fifties with breast cancer. This chain uses TRBV29-1 with TRBJ2-1; D possibly corresponds to TRBD2 (6 bases). Sequenced sample: blood. The CDR3 is CSHRGVSANEQFF. For the CDR3, the DNA is TGCAGCCACCGCGGGGTCAGTGCAAATGAGCAGTTCTTC.